These 25 T cell receptor beta chains share one sample of origin, sequenced in a study of OX40 agonist ivuxolimab in advanced cancers. This table comes from immunoSEQ multiplex PCR, and its TCRdb copy is limited to in-frame clones, with some not included. The sample consists of fewer than 80,000 clones, about 85% of them appearing once. This specimen consisted of CD4+ or CD8+ T cells sorted from blood, obtained in a trial of the OX40 agonist ivuxolimab. All receptors derive from an adult with an advanced solid tumor such as melanoma, head and neck, liver or kidney cancer.

The chain has TRBV7-3 and TRBJ2-3; TRBD2 matches 8 bases. This CDR3 is 14 amino acids long. Germline V gene lookup returns CDR1 SGHTA and CDR2 FQGTGA. Trimming removed 5 bases from V and 6 bases from J; junction bases left unmatched: 7. In DNA, the CDR3 is TGTGCCAGCAGCCGCGGACTAGCAACCGATACGCAGTATTTT. Residues: CASSRGLATDTQYF. Based on the CDR3 plus reference TRBV7-3 and TRBJ2-3, the full variable domain is GAGVSQTPSNKVTEKGKYVELRCDPISGHTALYWYRQSLGQGPEFLIYFQGTGAADDSGLPNDRFFAVRPEGSVSTLKIQRTERGDSAVYLCASSRGLATDTQYFGPGTRLTVL.

The V call is TRBV19, the J call TRBJ2-1; TRBD2 agrees at 8 bases. From germline, CDR1 is LNHDA and CDR2 SQIVND (reference sequence). V shed 4 bases and J 8 bases; nucleotides not matched to a gene: 10. The length of the CDR3 is 15 residues. CDR3 sequence: CASSRLAGPGYEQFF. CDR3 in DNA: TGTGCCAGTAGTAGGCTAGCGGGCCCTGGCTATGAGCAGTTCTTC. Full variable domain (remainder filled in from reference TRBV19 and TRBJ2-1): DGGITQSPKYLFRKEGQNVTLSCEQNLNHDAMYWYRQDPGQGLRLIYYSQIVNDFQKGDIAEGYSVSREKKESFPLTVTSAQKNPTAFYLCASSRLAGPGYEQFFGPGTRLTVL.

V and J are TRBV7-3 and TRBJ2-3, with D possibly being TRBD2 (5 bases). There are 15 residues in the CDR3. V lost 1 base, J lost 0 bases, and 8 bases lay in between. From germline, CDR1 is SGHTA and CDR2 FQGTGA. Written as DNA, the CDR3 is TGTGCCAGCAGCTTAATGGGCGGGAGCACAGATACGCAGTATTTT. The encoded protein is CASSLMGGSTDTQYF.

This sequence joins TRBV28 and TRBJ2-3; D gene unclear. The V gene's germline CDR1 is MDHEN and CDR2 SYDVKM. V shed 7 bases and J shed 0 bases, with 8 bases lying between them. The CDR3 extends over 13 amino acids. DNA for the CDR3: TGTGCCAGCACGATTTCTAGCACAGATACGCAGTATTTT. This encodes CASTISSTDTQYF.

The chain couples TRBV18 to TRBJ2-7; possibly TRBD2 for D (5 bases). V lost 0 bases and J 1 base, leaving 7 bases between the germline ends. Germline CDR1 KGHSH, CDR2 LQKENI. This CDR3 contains 14 residues. CDR3 amino acids: CASSPPERSYEQYF. CDR3 in DNA: TGTGCCAGCTCACCACCGGAGCGGTCCTACGAGCAGTACTTC.

CDR3 nucleotides: TGTGCCAGCTACAGGGGCCTATCTGAAAAACTGTTTTTT. Amino acid sequence: CASYRGLSEKLFF. The V gene is TRBV2, the J gene TRBJ1-4; TRBD1 matches 7 bases. V lost 8 bases and J lost 7; bases outside the gene matches: 7. CDR3 length: 13 residues. Germline lookup yields CDR1 SNHLY and CDR2 FYNNEI. Combining the CDR3 with reference TRBV2 and TRBJ1-4 gives the whole variable domain EPEVTQTPSHQVTQMGQEVILRCVPISNHLYFYWYRQILGQKVEFLVSFYNNEISEKSEIFDDQFSVERPDGSNFTLKIRSTKLEDSAMYFCASYRGLSEKLFFGSGTQLSVL.

The chain links TRBV20-1 to TRBJ2-7, with TRBD2 as a possible D gene (5 bases). The CDR3 sequence is 11 residues long. The germline CDR1 and CDR2 sequences are DFQATT and SNEGSKA (reference sequence). Between the trimmed V and J ends, which lost 2 bases and 7 bases, there was a span of 9 bases. The CDR3 loop is CSARPGGEQYF. The CDR3, as DNA: TGCAGTGCTAGACCCGGCGGGGAGCAGTACTTC.

The chain recombines TRBV19 with TRBJ1-5, with D perhaps matching TRBD1 (5 bases). Trimming cost V 5 bases and J 3 bases, with 14 bases left between them. Germline values: CDR1 LNHDA, CDR2 SQIVND (reference sequence). The CDR3 runs 15 residues. The CDR3 here is CASSFEGLDNQPQHF. The CDR3, as DNA: TGTGCCAGTAGTTTCGAGGGGCTTGACAATCAGCCCCAGCATTTT.

The chain couples TRBV2 to TRBJ2-1; 7 bases map to TRBD1. The CDR3 is made up of 14 amino acids. CDR1 SNHLY and CDR2 FYNNEI come from the germline V gene. Trimming cost V 5 bases and J 2 bases; bases outside gene matches: 3. CDR3 coding DNA: TGTGCCAGCAGTTGGCAGGGGGCCTACAATGAGCAGTTCTTC. This codes for CASSWQGAYNEQFF.

The J gene is TRBJ1-6, the V gene TRBV27, with D hard to call. CDR1 MNHEY and CDR2 SMNVEV come from the germline V gene (reference sequence). With 7 bases removed from V and 7 bases from J, the gap between germline ends came to 17 bases. The CDR3 has 15 amino acids. The CDR3 bases are TGTGCCAGCACATCATCCGTGAGAAGAAATTCACCCCTCCACTTT. Its translation is CASTSSVRRNSPLHF.

The chain employs TRBV6-7 and TRBJ2-3; TRBD2 matches 9 bases. TRBV6-7 counts as an open reading frame of uncertain function. This CDR3 has 17 residues. The junction had 11 bases not matched to a gene; V was cut back by 3 bases and J by 4 bases. The chain's CDR3 is CASSYSCERGVSDTQYF. In DNA, the CDR3 is TGTGCCAGCAGTTATTCTTGCGAGCGGGGGGTCTCAGATACGCAGTATTTT.

The chain links TRBV5-1 to TRBJ1-1, with D hard to call. CDR1 is SGHRS, CDR2 YFSETQ, per germline. The CDR3 runs 13 residues. V was trimmed by 5 bases and J by 1 base, leaving 9 bases between them. The CDR3 region is CASRWAENTEAFF. DNA of the CDR3: TGCGCCAGCAGGTGGGCCGAGAACACTGAAGCTTTCTTT.

V and J are TRBV6-5 and TRBJ2-5; TRBD1 matches 8 bases. The CDR3 length is 14 residues. CDR1 is MNHEY and CDR2 is SVGAGI in the germline V gene. V lost 6 bases and J lost 5; bases outside the gene matches: 8. The CDR3: CASSLDRVIETQYF. CDR3 bases: TGTGCCAGCAGCCTGGACAGGGTGATCGAGACCCAGTACTTC.

The chain links TRBV6-7 to TRBJ2-7; TRBD2 matches at 9 bases. TRBV6-7 is recorded as an ORF, its role being uncertain. J lost 6 bases, V lost 11 bases, and 8 bases had no gene match. CDR3 length: 12 amino acids. The CDR3 DNA is TGTGCCCGGGGTAGCGGGGGCGGCGAGCAGTACTTC. It is translated as CARGSGGGEQYF.

This chain uses TRBV18 with TRBJ2-3; no clear D gene. Germline values: CDR1 KGHSH, CDR2 LQKENI. V was shortened by 0 bases and J by 7 bases, with 11 bases between the two germline ends. The CDR3 has 14 residues. The CDR3 DNA sequence: TGTGCCAGCTCACCACCCACGCTTCCTCATACGCAGTATTTT. Translating it yields CASSPPTLPHTQYF.

The chain combines TRBV5-1 with TRBJ2-5; no firm D call. The CDR3 is 14 residues long. V dropped 2 bases and J dropped 5 bases, with 13 bases sitting between them. The germline V gene has CDR1 SGHRS and CDR2 YFSETQ. Here the CDR3 reads CASSFGDPRETQYF. DNA of the CDR3: TGCGCCAGCAGCTTCGGTGACCCTAGGGAGACCCAGTACTTC.

This clone was seen a handful of times. The rearrangement uses TRBV18 and TRBJ1-3, with unresolved D. The V end lost 11 bases, the J end lost 0 bases, and 17 bases lay between the germline ends. From germline, CDR1 is KGHSH and CDR2 LQKENI. The CDR3 consists of 15 residues. The CDR3 DNA reads TGTGCCGGCACCCGGGCCTCCGGCTCTGGAAACACCATATATTTT. Translating gives CAGTRASGSGNTIYF.

The genes are TRBV18 and TRBJ2-7, with 8 bases lining up with TRBD2. The V gene's germline CDR1 is KGHSH and CDR2 LQKENI. The CDR3 contains 16 residues. V dropped 5 bases and J dropped 0; count of bases not matched to a gene: 9. The CDR3 region is CASSSKSGGSSYEQYF. Written as DNA, the CDR3 is TGTGCCAGCTCATCGAAAAGCGGGGGAAGCTCCTACGAGCAGTACTTC.

The rearrangement uses TRBV9 and TRBJ1-5, with TRBD1 as a possible D gene (6 bases). Germline-derived CDR1 and CDR2 are SGDLS and YYNGEE. The CDR3 sequence is 14 residues long. Trimming shortened V by 3 bases and J by 5 bases, and 12 bases separated the two germline ends. The CDR3 nucleotides read TGTGCCAGCAGCGGCCACAGGGATGATCAGCCCCAGCATTTT. It is translated as CASSGHRDDQPQHF.

The chain uses TRBV27 and TRBJ2-1; D possibly corresponds to TRBD1 (6 bases). Germline CDR1 reads MNHEY; CDR2 reads SMNVEV (reference sequence). Trimming took 9 bases from V and 3 from J, leaving 15 bases between them. The CDR3 runs to 14 residues. The CDR3, as DNA: TGTGCCAGGTCTCAGGGGCTCAACTACAATGAGCAGTTCTTC. Translated: CARSQGLNYNEQFF.

The chain uses TRBV7-2 and TRBJ2-1, with a tentative D call TRBD1 (6 bases). The germline V gene has CDR1 SGHTA and CDR2 FQGNSA. V lost 5 bases to trimming and J lost 8 bases, with 10 bases between them. The CDR3 is made up of 12 amino acids. The CDR3 is CASSLQGYEQFF. The CDR3, as DNA: TGTGCCAGCAGCCTACAGGGCTATGAGCAGTTCTTC.

The chain couples TRBV5-5 to TRBJ2-7; D might be TRBD1 or TRBD2, each matching 6 bases. The V end was cut by 1 base, the J end by 5 bases, with 13 bases between. Germline V gives CDR1 SGHKS, CDR2 YYEKEE (reference sequence). The CDR3 contains 14 residues. In DNA form, the CDR3 reads TGTGCCAGCAGCTTGCTTTGGGGGGCCGACGAGCAGTACTTC. Translated: CASSLLWGADEQYF.

The chain combines TRBV28 with TRBJ1-2; D perhaps matches TRBD1 (5 bases). This CDR3 contains 13 residues. Trimming removed 6 bases at V and 5 bases at J, with 13 bases between. Per the germline V gene, CDR1 is MDHEN and CDR2 is SYDVKM. Written as DNA, the CDR3 is TGTGCCAGCAGACCAACAGGTCCGTATGGCTACACCTTC. This translates into CASRPTGPYGYTF.

This rearrangement joins TRBV19 to TRBJ2-7; 7 nucleotides align to TRBD1. The CDR3 has 14 residues. Germline values: CDR1 LNHDA, CDR2 SQIVND (reference sequence). J lost 2 bases, V lost 5 bases, and 6 bases had no gene match. The CDR3 spells CASSLRTGPYEQYF. CDR3 bases: TGTGCCAGTAGTTTACGGACAGGACCCTACGAGCAGTACTTC.

This chain uses TRBV5-1 with TRBJ1-1; TRBD1 agrees at 9 bases. In germline, CDR1 is SGHRS, CDR2 YFSETQ. The CDR3 length is 13 residues. V gave up 9 bases and J gave up 0 bases; unmatched junction bases: 3. The CDR3 sequence is CATRTGVNTEAFF. The CDR3 region has the DNA TGCGCCACCCGGACAGGGGTGAACACTGAAGCTTTCTTT.